A single sample is the source of the 21 T cell receptor beta chains below, sequenced in a study of cytomegalovirus exposure and HLA in healthy donors. PCR involved 60 Vbeta and 13 Jbeta primers. The assay was immunoSEQ multiplex PCR, and TCRdb's table has in-frame clones only and misses some. The table has 130,000 or so clones, 75% to 85% seen once. Sequences were obtained from PBMCs. These receptors were obtained from a male donor in good health and CMV-seronegative.

The CDR3 loop reads CASSDYPGQGTDTQYF. CDR3 DNA sequence: TGTGCCAGCAGCGACTATCCGGGACAAGGCACAGATACGCAGTATTTT. The V call is TRBV21-1, the J call TRBJ2-3; the table's D call TRBD1 went unverified against the DNA. TRBV21-1 is deemed a pseudogene. The CDR3 runs to 16 residues.

The chain joins TRBV7-9 to TRBJ1-4; 8 nucleotides match TRBD1. The CDR3 length is 14 residues. Germline trimming cut 3 bases from V and 7 bases from J; bases unmatched to any gene: 4. CDR1 and CDR2 (germline): SEHNR, FQNEAQ (reference sequence). CDR3 loop: CASSFGTGIEKLFF. The CDR3 DNA follows: TGTGCCAGCAGCTTTGGGACAGGTATTGAAAAACTGTTTTTT. Full variable domain (outside the CDR3, taken from reference TRBV7-9 and TRBJ1-4): DTGVSQNPRHKITKRGQNVTFRCDPISEHNRLYWYRQTLGQGPEFLTYFQNEAQLEKSRLLSDRFSAERPKGSFSTLEIQRTEQGDSAMYLCASSFGTGIEKLFFGSGTQLSVL.

The V and J genes are TRBV6-5 and TRBJ2-2; D ambiguous. The CDR3 spans 13 residues. V was pared by 5 bases and J by 6 bases, with 10 bases between. Germline lookup yields CDR1 MNHEY and CDR2 SVGAGI. CDR3 protein: CASSPPVAGELFF. DNA of the CDR3: TGTGCCAGCAGTCCACCGGTTGCCGGGGAGCTGTTTTTT.

The rearrangement uses TRBV5-4 and TRBJ2-5, with 9 bases fitting TRBD2. Germline-derived CDR1 and CDR2 are SGHNT and YYREEE (reference sequence). The CDR3 sequence is 16 residues long. V was clipped by 4 bases and J by 2 bases; unmatched bases: 9. This CDR3 is CASSRELAGAQETQYF. In DNA, the CDR3 is TGTGCCAGCAGCCGGGAATTAGCGGGGGCTCAAGAGACCCAGTACTTC.

The V and J genes are TRBV7-8 and TRBJ2-1; TRBD2 matches at 15 bases. The CDR3 consists of 17 residues. Germline assignment: CDR1 SGHVS and CDR2 FQNEAQ. The J segment lost 8 bases and the V segment lost 3 bases, leaving 8 bases of the junction unmatched. The CDR3 nucleotides are TGTGCCAGCAGCTTCGGACTAGCGGGGGGGATGGTATATGAGCAGTTCTTC. It yields the protein CASSFGLAGGMVYEQFF.

This clone came up once. The V call is TRBV6-5, the J call TRBJ1-5; D gene uncertain. Germline-derived CDR1 and CDR2 are MNHEY and SVGAGI. V was pared by 8 bases and J by 6 bases, with 17 bases between. The CDR3 contains 14 residues. The CDR3 coding sequence is TGTGCCAGCCTACTATCTGGCAGCGGTCAGCCCCAGCATTTT. As protein: CASLLSGSGQPQHF.

The chain combines TRBV19 with TRBJ2-1; TRBD2 aligns across 11 bases. From germline, CDR1 is LNHDA and CDR2 SQIVND (reference sequence). The CDR3 extends over 17 amino acids. V gave up 1 base and J gave up 6 bases; unmatched junction bases: 8. The CDR3 reads CASSIALLAGGPNEQFF. The CDR3 DNA is TGTGCCAGTAGTATAGCCCTTCTAGCGGGGGGACCCAATGAGCAGTTCTTC. Full variable domain (rest looked up from reference TRBV19 and TRBJ2-1): DGGITQSPKYLFRKEGQNVTLSCEQNLNHDAMYWYRQDPGQGLRLIYYSQIVNDFQKGDIAEGYSVSREKKESFPLTVTSAQKNPTAFYLCASSIALLAGGPNEQFFGPGTRLTVL.

This clone was seen only a few times. J is TRBJ1-4 and V is TRBV4-3; 7 bases align to TRBD1. This CDR3 spans 13 amino acids. The V gene end was trimmed by 4 bases and the J gene end by 6 bases; junction bases not matched to a gene: 2. In germline, CDR1 is LGHNA, CDR2 YSLEER. CDR3: CASSRRGDEKLFF. The CDR3 DNA sequence: TGCGCCAGCAGCCGCAGGGGGGATGAAAAACTGTTTTTT.

The V and J genes are TRBV11-2 and TRBJ1-6; D is possibly TRBD1 (5 bases). CDR3 size: 17 residues. V shed 4 bases and J shed 0 bases, with 13 bases lying between them. Germline V lookup: CDR1 SGHAT, CDR2 FQNNGV. CDR3 sequence: CASSSRQYSSYNSPLHF. The CDR3 nucleotides are TGTGCCAGCAGCTCGCGACAGTACAGCTCCTATAATTCACCCCTCCACTTT.

DNA for the CDR3: TGTGCCAGCAGTTTTCGGACAGGGGAAGAGTATTTT. It translates to CASSFRTGEEYF. The chain carries TRBV27 and TRBJ2-3, with TRBD1 identical over 9 bases. The CDR3 sequence is 12 residues long. Germline trimming cut 3 bases from V and 13 bases from J; bases unmatched to any gene: 5. CDR1 and CDR2 (germline): MNHEY, SMNVEV (reference sequence).

The J gene is TRBJ2-3, the V gene TRBV25-1, with a weak D call TRBD2 (5 bases). CDR3 length: 14 residues. Germline V gene data show CDR1 as MGHDK and CDR2 as SYGVNS. Trimming took off 3 bases at V and 3 bases at J, with 10 bases between the two ends. As DNA, the CDR3 is TGTGCCAGCAGTGACAGAGGGCAGACAGATACGCAGTATTTT. Amino acid sequence: CASSDRGQTDTQYF.

The rearrangement joins TRBV4-3 to TRBJ1-6; 9 bases fit TRBD1. This CDR3 comprises 14 residues. The germline V gene has CDR1 LGHNA and CDR2 YSLEER. J was trimmed by 9 bases and V by 6 bases; bases with no gene match: 6. The CDR3 here is CASSTGTGRSPLHF. CDR3 nucleotide sequence: TGCGCCAGCAGTACCGGGACAGGGCGTTCACCCCTCCACTTT.

This sequence joins TRBV4-3 and TRBJ1-2; D is ambiguous. Between the trimmed V and J ends, which lost 0 bases and 8 bases, there was a span of 16 bases. Germline V gene data show CDR1 as LGHNA and CDR2 as YSLEER. The CDR3 loop spans 15 amino acids. For the CDR3, the DNA is TGCGCCAGCAGCCAAGAGGCGGGTAACGCTTACGGCTACACCTTC. This sequence encodes CASSQEAGNAYGYTF.

The chain employs TRBV6-6 and TRBJ1-2; 10 bases map to TRBD1. The germline CDR1 and CDR2 sequences are MNHNY and SVGAGI (reference sequence). V gave up 6 bases and J gave up 8 bases; unmatched junction bases: 6. CDR3 length: 13 residues. The CDR3 DNA sequence: TGTGCCAGCAGCCTCGGGACAGGGGAAGGCTACACCTTC. Protein sequence: CASSLGTGEGYTF.

The rearrangement links TRBV5-4 to TRBJ1-6; 8 nucleotides line up with TRBD1. The V segment lost 4 bases and the J segment 4 bases; nucleotides outside the gene matches: 7. CDR1 is SGHNT and CDR2 is YYREEE in the germline V gene (reference sequence). This CDR3 is built from 16 residues. CDR3 in amino acids: CASSPDRDRYNSPLHF. The CDR3 nucleotides read TGTGCCAGCAGCCCCGACCGGGACAGGTATAATTCACCCCTCCACTTT.

The chain employs TRBV5-1 and TRBJ2-1, with TRBD2 identical over 7 bases. J gave up 3 bases and V 0 bases, and 6 bases lay outside the gene matches. Looked up from germline, CDR1 is SGHRS and CDR2 is YFSETQ. The CDR3 has 16 amino acids. The CDR3 loop is CASSLGAAGNYNEQFF. For the CDR3, the DNA is TGCGCCAGCAGCTTGGGGGCAGCGGGGAACTACAATGAGCAGTTCTTC.

The rearrangement links TRBV19 to TRBJ1-5; no definite D call. This CDR3 is built from 15 residues. Deletions cut 6 bases from V and 4 bases from J, with 16 bases between. Germline V gives CDR1 LNHDA, CDR2 SQIVND (reference sequence). The CDR3 region is CASRPSGIWNQPQHF. The DNA for the CDR3 is TGTGCCAGTAGACCTTCGGGTATCTGGAATCAGCCCCAGCATTTT.

The V gene is TRBV4-1, the J gene TRBJ2-1, with TRBD2 matching 9 bases. This CDR3 has 18 amino acids. CDR1 is MGHRA and CDR2 is YSYEKL in the germline V gene. Unmatched junction bases numbered 15, after V lost 1 base and J lost 8 bases. The CDR3 spells CASSQVEIGLAGRDEQFF. The CDR3 DNA is TGCGCCAGCAGCCAAGTAGAGATTGGGCTAGCGGGGAGGGATGAGCAGTTCTTC.

The V gene is TRBV5-4, the J gene TRBJ2-1; 7 nucleotides line up with TRBD1. The CDR3 contains 15 residues. V lost 4 bases and J lost 7; bases outside the gene matches: 11. Germline V gene lookup returns CDR1 SGHNT and CDR2 YYREEE (reference sequence). CDR3 sequence: CASSRWAGGTNEQFF. In DNA form, the CDR3 reads TGTGCCAGCAGCCGCTGGGCAGGGGGAACGAATGAGCAGTTCTTC. The full variable domain, completed using reference TRBV5-4 and TRBJ2-1, is ETGVTQSPTHLIKTRGQQVTLRCSSQSGHNTVSWYQQALGQGPQFIFQYYREEENGRGNFPPRFSGLQFPNYSSELNVNALELDDSALYLCASSRWAGGTNEQFFGPGTRLTVL.

The rearrangement uses TRBV5-1 and TRBJ2-1, with 8 bases aligning to TRBD2. Germline V gives CDR1 SGHRS, CDR2 YFSETQ. V lost 1 base, J lost 8 bases, and 11 bases stayed unmatched. The CDR3 length is 16 residues. The CDR3 sequence: CASSLLGPGGRDEQFF. CDR3 DNA: TGCGCCAGCAGCTTGTTGGGGCCGGGGGGGAGGGATGAGCAGTTCTTC.

V usage is TRBV9 and J usage is TRBJ1-3; D is uncertain. Germline lookup yields CDR1 SGDLS and CDR2 YYNGEE. V gave up 9 bases and J gave up 3 bases, with 16 bases separating them. The CDR3 consists of 14 residues. The CDR3 sequence: CATAEEHNGNTIYF. The DNA of the CDR3 is TGTGCCACCGCGGAGGAGCACAATGGAAACACCATATATTTT.